Presented here are 31 T cell receptor beta chains from one specimen sequenced in a study of identical twins. Each CDR3 protein gets one entry after TCRdb re-called the 5' RACE reads with MiXCR. The table has about 1.7 million distinct CDR3 sequences, less than 40% seen once. Sample: cord blood. These receptors all stem from a newborn girl in good health.

J is TRBJ2-1 and V is TRBV20-1; TRBD2 aligns across 10 bases. Germline CDR1 reads DFQATT; CDR2 reads SNEGSKA (reference sequence). The ends lost 0 bases at V and 8 bases at J; junction bases unmatched: 4. CDR3 size: 14 residues. Here the CDR3 DNA reads TGCAGTGCTAGAGAGGCTAGCGGGGGAGATGAGCAGTTCTTC. Translated, it gives CSAREASGGDEQFF.

The chain employs TRBV12-3 or TRBV12-4 and TRBJ2-7, with D possibly being TRBD2 (6 bases). The CDR3 has 14 residues. The V gene lost 2 bases and the J gene lost 4 bases, with 12 bases spanning the gap. CDR3 protein: CASSLQGGIYEQYF. For the CDR3, the DNA is TGTGCCAGCAGTTTACAGGGCGGGATTTACGAGCAGTACTTC.

This clonotype was counted a few times. V and J are TRBV18 and TRBJ2-6; D tentatively fits TRBD1 or TRBD2 (5 bases each). The CDR3 loop spans 18 amino acids. V was cut by 0 bases and J by 0 bases, with 12 bases left in between. Germline V lookup: CDR1 KGHSH, CDR2 LQKENI. The CDR3 sequence is CASSPPGQGPSGANVLTF. The CDR3 bases are TGTGCCAGCTCACCACCGGGGCAGGGACCCTCTGGGGCCAACGTCCTGACTTTC.

V usage is TRBV3-1 and J usage is TRBJ2-7; no clear D. Between the trimmed V and J ends, which lost 5 bases and 6 bases, there was a span of 11 bases. This CDR3 is built from 12 residues. Germline CDR1 is LGHDT and CDR2 is YNNKEL (reference sequence). This chain's CDR3 is CASSEVGPEQYF. Written as DNA, the CDR3 is TGTGCCAGCAGCGAAGTCGGGCCCGAGCAGTACTTC.

The chain carries TRBV4-1 and TRBJ1-2, with a weak D call TRBD1 (5 bases). V was pared by 0 bases and J by 6 bases, with 14 bases between. The CDR3 length is 15 residues. The germline V gene has CDR1 MGHRA and CDR2 YSYEKL. CDR3 region: CASSQEPTGGDGYTF. The CDR3 nucleotides read TGCGCCAGCAGCCAAGAACCTACAGGAGGGGATGGCTACACCTTC.

There are a few counts of this clonotype. The chain recombines TRBV10-1 with TRBJ2-3, with 10 nucleotides matching TRBD2. This CDR3 is 14 amino acids long. Germline V gene lookup returns CDR1 WNHNN and CDR2 SYGVQD (reference sequence). V was pared by 3 bases and J by 7 bases, with 4 bases of the junction left unmatched. The CDR3 is CASSDQGLAYTQYF. The CDR3 region has the DNA TGCGCCAGCAGTGACCAGGGACTAGCGTATACGCAGTATTTT.

This clonotype was seen a handful of times. Here the CDR3 reads CASRPGASTNEKLFF. The CDR3 DNA reads as TGTGCCAGCAGACCGGGGGCGTCAACTAATGAAAAACTGTTTTTT. V usage is TRBV4-2 and J usage is TRBJ1-4, with D possibly being TRBD1 (6 bases). V lost 6 bases and J 0 bases, leaving 11 bases between the germline ends. This CDR3 contains 15 residues. The germline V gene has CDR1 LGHNA and CDR2 YNFKEQ.

This chain links TRBV6-6 with TRBJ1-5, with a possible D match to TRBD1 (6 bases). Germline V gene lookup returns CDR1 MNHNY and CDR2 SVGAGI (reference sequence). V lost 6 bases to trimming and J lost 1 base, with 13 bases between them. The CDR3 covers 15 residues. The CDR3 sequence is CASRPQGTSNQPQHF. Written as DNA, the CDR3 is TGTGCCAGCAGGCCACAGGGTACCAGCAATCAGCCCCAGCATTTT.

Only one count was recorded for this clonotype. The V and J genes are TRBV5-1 and TRBJ2-5; 9 positions agree with TRBD1. Germline V gene lookup returns CDR1 SGHRS and CDR2 YFSETQ. This CDR3 has 15 amino acids. The ends lost 4 bases at V and 2 bases at J; junction bases unmatched: 6. The CDR3 region has the DNA TGCGCCAGCAGCCGGACAGGGGCGCAGCAAGAGACCCAGTACTTC. Its protein is CASSRTGAQQETQYF.

To note about this clonotype: A much larger clone sits a single nucleotide away, making a read error possible. The J gene is TRBJ1-2, the V gene TRBV25-1; D is unclear. This CDR3 is 13 amino acids long. CDR1 is MGHDK, CDR2 SYGVNS, per germline. CDR3 coding DNA: TGTGTCAGCAGTGAATGGAACGGCTATGGCTACACCTTC. This gives the protein CVSSEWNGYGYTF.

This clonotype has a handful of counts. The rearrangement joins TRBV7-2 to TRBJ1-2, with D maybe TRBD1 (6 bases). From germline, CDR1 is SGHTA and CDR2 FQGNSA. This CDR3 region has 13 residues. Trimming pared 6 bases from V and 4 bases from J, leaving 12 bases between. Here the CDR3 reads CASRGGGVYGYTF. The CDR3 DNA reads TGTGCCAGCAGAGGGGGGGGAGTCTATGGCTACACCTTC.

V is TRBV9 and J is TRBJ2-3; tentatively, D is TRBD2 (5 bases). Deletions cut 0 bases from V and 5 bases from J, with 19 bases between. CDR3 size: 17 residues. Germline CDR1 and CDR2: SGDLS and YYNGEE. CDR3 loop: CASSVEDLIRPVDTQYF. The CDR3, as DNA: TGTGCCAGCAGCGTAGAGGACTTGATACGTCCGGTAGATACGCAGTATTTT.

This clonotype was observed a handful of times. The chain is built from TRBV10-3 and TRBJ2-7, with TRBD2 as a possible D gene (6 bases). Germline V gene lookup returns CDR1 ENHRY and CDR2 SYGVKD. The CDR3 sequence is 14 residues long. V was trimmed by 5 bases and J by 2 bases, leaving 13 bases between them. The CDR3 region has the DNA TGTGCCATCAGTCGAGGAGGGAGAGCCTACGAGCAGTACTTC. It yields the protein CAISRGGRAYEQYF.

The chain uses TRBV20-1 and TRBJ2-3, with 14 bases fitting TRBD2. Germline values: CDR1 DFQATT, CDR2 SNEGSKA (reference sequence). The J segment lost 1 base and the V segment lost 1 base, leaving 7 bases of the junction unmatched. CDR3 length: 18 residues. The CDR3: CSARGLLTSGRGTDTQYF. The CDR3 coding sequence is TGCAGTGCTAGAGGCCTACTGACTAGCGGGAGGGGCACAGATACGCAGTATTTT.

The chain has TRBV21-1 and TRBJ1-5. TRBV21-1 constitutes a pseudogene. The CDR3 is 16 amino acids. CDR3 DNA: TGTGCCAGCAGCACCAAGGGTAACTGCCCCAATCAGCCCCAGCATTTT. Translating gives CASSTKGNCPNQPQHF.

This chain links TRBV6-2 or TRBV6-3 with TRBJ2-1, with 9 bases matching TRBD2. The J call may be in error: the DNA end matches TRBJ2-7 better. Germline CDR1 and CDR2: MNHEY and SVGEGT. The length of the CDR3 is 19 residues. Here the CDR3 DNA reads TGTGCCAGCAGTTTAAGGTGGGCGGGGGGGCCGAGCTCCTACAATGAGCAGTACTTC. Its translation: CASSLRWAGGPSSYNEQYF.

Points on this clonotype: One end of the junction is discordant with germline, which a read error may explain. This chain uses TRBV12-3 or TRBV12-4 with TRBJ2-3, with D possibly TRBD2 on 6 matching bases. The CDR3 has 14 residues. This CDR3 reads CAGSLVAGTDTQYF. DNA for the CDR3: TGTGCCGGCAGTTTAGTAGCGGGCACAGATACGCAGTATTTT.

The genes are TRBV10-2 and TRBJ2-2; perhaps TRBD1 as D (5 bases). The V gene lost 5 bases and the J gene lost 6 bases, with 22 bases spanning the gap. Germline values: CDR1 WSHSY, CDR2 SAAADI. The length of the CDR3 is 17 residues. This chain's CDR3 is CASSFYQGVAKAGELFF. Here the CDR3 DNA reads TGCGCCAGCAGTTTCTACCAGGGTGTAGCCAAGGCCGGGGAGCTGTTTTTT.

This clonotype has a handful of counts. This chain links TRBV2 with TRBJ2-1; D not resolved. Germline V CDR1 and CDR2: SNHLY, FYNNEI. The V and J ends lost 7 bases and 1 base respectively, with 5 bases between them. There are 12 residues in the CDR3. Written as DNA, the CDR3 is TGTGCCAGCATGTGGTCCTACAATGAGCAGTTCTTC. It yields the protein CASMWSYNEQFF.

The chain links TRBV6-4 to TRBJ2-3, with 8 bases lining up with TRBD1. V lost 1 base, J lost 4 bases, and 1 base stayed unmatched. The germline V gene encodes CDR1 MRHNA and CDR2 SNTAGT. This CDR3 comprises 14 residues. The CDR3 sequence: CASSDWTGPDTQYF. In DNA, the CDR3 is TGTGCCAGCAGTGACTGGACAGGGCCAGATACGCAGTATTTT.

The chain recombines TRBV10-3 with TRBJ1-1, with D possibly being TRBD1 (6 bases). Germline values: CDR1 ENHRY, CDR2 SYGVKD. V was trimmed by 1 base and J by 1 base, leaving 10 bases between them. The CDR3 contains 15 residues. CDR3 amino acids: CAISELTGWNTEAFF. The CDR3 coding sequence is TGTGCCATCAGTGAGTTGACAGGCTGGAACACTGAAGCTTTCTTT.

V and J are TRBV5-6 and TRBJ1-2; possibly TRBD1 for D (5 bases). The CDR3 extends over 15 amino acids. Looked up from germline, CDR1 is SGHDT and CDR2 is YYEEEE. The ends were cut back, 4 bases at V and 7 bases at J, with 20 bases in the middle. The CDR3 is CASSPHAGNLGGYTF. The CDR3, as DNA: TGTGCCAGCAGCCCCCACGCAGGGAATCTCGGTGGCTACACCTTC.

The chain links TRBV6-1 to TRBJ1-4; D not certain. Trimming pared 11 bases from V and 4 bases from J, leaving 8 bases between. CDR1 and CDR2 (germline): MNHNS, SASEGT. The CDR3 sequence is 11 residues long. DNA for the CDR3: TGTGCCGGTAGACATAATGAAAAACTGTTTTTT. Translation gives CAGRHNEKLFF.

This chain links TRBV6-2 or TRBV6-3 with TRBJ2-7, with D possibly matching TRBD1 (5 bases). Germline V gene lookup returns CDR1 MNHEY and CDR2 SVGEGT. V lost 11 bases, J lost 6 bases, and 20 bases lay in between. This CDR3 comprises 13 residues. CDR3 sequence reads: CAVRDDGWSEQYF. Written as DNA, the CDR3 is TGTGCCGTCAGGGATGACGGGTGGAGCGAGCAGTACTTC.

The chain joins TRBV19 to TRBJ2-1, with D possibly being TRBD2 (5 bases). This CDR3 contains 14 residues. Germline CDR1 LNHDA, CDR2 SQIVND (reference sequence). The V end lost 4 bases, the J end lost 4 bases, and 11 bases lay between the germline ends. The CDR3 bases are TGTGCCAGTAGTACCGGAGGTTTTTACAATGAGCAGTTCTTC. This sequence encodes CASSTGGFYNEQFF.

The chain recombines TRBV2 with TRBJ1-5; the match to TRBD1 covers 7 bases. Germline assignment: CDR1 SNHLY and CDR2 FYNNEI. V was clipped by 6 bases and J by 4 bases; unmatched bases: 6. CDR3 length: 14 residues. The CDR3 here is CASSEDRPNQPQHF. For the CDR3, the DNA is TGTGCCAGCAGCGAGGACAGGCCTAATCAGCCCCAGCATTTT.

The chain carries TRBV6-1 and TRBJ2-7, with 12 bases that match TRBD1. The CDR3 runs to 16 residues. Trimming took 6 bases from V and 2 from J; bases not matched to a gene: 8. Germline lookup yields CDR1 MNHNS and CDR2 SASEGT. CDR3 DNA sequence: TGTGCCAGCAGGGCTTCGGGACAGGGGGCCCCCTACGAGCAGTACTTC. The encoded protein is CASRASGQGAPYEQYF.

Concerning this clonotype: One end of the junction fails to match germline, which may point to a read error. The CDR3 sequence is CASSYPLGQGRNSPLHF. CDR3 nucleotides: TGCGCCAGCAGTTACCCTCTTGGACAGGGGCGTAATTCACCCCTCCACTTT. V usage is TRBV6-6 and J usage is TRBJ1-6; 9 bases map to TRBD1. The CDR3 extends over 17 amino acids. Looked up from germline, CDR1 is MNHNY and CDR2 is SVGAGI (reference sequence).

The genes are TRBV3-1 and TRBJ2-7; TRBD2 matches at 11 bases. J lost 2 bases, V lost 4 bases, and 10 bases had no gene match. CDR3 size: 17 residues. The germline CDR1 and CDR2 sequences are LGHDT and YNNKEL (reference sequence). The CDR3: CASSRMGIAGGAYEQYF. The CDR3 DNA reads TGTGCCAGCAGCCGAATGGGGATAGCGGGAGGGGCCTACGAGCAGTACTTC.

This clonotype was observed once. The chain links TRBV28 to TRBJ2-5; tentative D call: TRBD1 (7 bases). Germline values: CDR1 MDHEN, CDR2 SYDVKM. V dropped 4 bases and J dropped 11 bases, with 23 bases sitting between them. The CDR3 totals 15 residues. The CDR3, as DNA: TGTGCCAGCAGTTACGAGGGGGCGGGATACAATGAGCAGTACTTC. Its translation: CASSYEGAGYNEQYF.

The table lists this clonotype with a few counts. The gene calls are TRBV7-2 and TRBJ2-1; D unclear. This CDR3 comprises 12 residues. V was cut by 2 bases and J by 13 bases, with 12 bases left in between. Germline-derived CDR1 and CDR2 are SGHTA and FQGNSA. The CDR3 loop reads CASSLFRSTQFF. The CDR3 nucleotides read TGTGCCAGCAGCTTATTTCGGTCTACCCAGTTCTTC.